The rows below give T cell receptor beta chains drawn from one sample of a study of radiotherapy plus CTLA-4 blockade in lung cancer. Profiled with immunoSEQ multiplex PCR; TCRdb holds only in-frame clones, not every one. Here the sample spans over 15,000 clones, about 82% being singletons. Here the sequenced sample was peripheral blood, taken from a patient treated with radiotherapy plus ipilimumab. These receptors originate from a human donor with non-small cell lung cancer whose response to radiotherapy plus ipilimumab could not be evaluated. CDR3s include the opening cysteine and the closing phenylalanine or tryptophan. D genes are given only for firm matches. Clone size is given for some rows only: seen once, a few or many times, or a class if the clone is expanded.

V gene	clone size	D gene	J gene	CDR3 protein	CDR3 DNA
TRBV29-1	few	TRBD1	TRBJ2-1	CSVDRDRPMGNEQFF	TGCAGCGTGGACAGGGACAGGCCCATGGGAAATGAGCAGTTCTTC
TRBV2	-	TRBD1	TRBJ1-2	CASRAGRGPGGYTF	TGTGCCAGCAGGGCCGGCAGGGGGCCTGGTGGCTACACCTTC
TRBV28	-	TRBD2	TRBJ2-7	CASSLSGGGSYEQYF	TGTGCCAGCAGCCTCAGCGGGGGGGGGTCCTACGAGCAGTACTTC
TRBV28	-	-	TRBJ2-2	CASSSPVGPSGELFF	TGTGCCAGCAGTTCCCCCGTTGGGCCATCCGGGGAGCTGTTTTTT
TRBV4-1	once	TRBD1	TRBJ2-7	CASSQETGVGMVIPYEQYF	TGCGCCAGCAGCCAAGAGACAGGGGTAGGGATGGTGATACCCTACGAGCAGTACTTC
TRBV7-2	-	TRBD2	TRBJ2-1	CASSPRWWEGHEQFF	TGTGCCAGCAGCCCCAGGTGGTGGGAGGGCCATGAGCAGTTCTTC
TRBV10-3	-	TRBD2	TRBJ2-3	CAISGTSGRETDTQYF	TGTGCCATCAGTGGGACTAGCGGGAGGGAGACAGATACGCAGTATTTT
TRBV6-1	-	-	TRBJ2-7	CASSNLPGEYEQYF	TGTGCCAGCAGTAACCTACCGGGGGAATACGAGCAGTACTTC
TRBV28	-	-	TRBJ2-3	CATGGSWDTQYF	TGTGCCACCGGCGGGTCGTGGGATACGCAGTATTTT
TRBV2	-	TRBD1	TRBJ1-1	CASSEDRGGRRAFF	TGTGCCAGCAGTGAAGACCGAGGGGGCCGGCGGGCTTTCTTT
TRBV7-2	-	TRBD2	TRBJ2-5	CASSFRTSGGRRTQYF	TGTGCCAGCAGCTTTCGGACTAGCGGGGGGCGGAGGACCCAGTACTTC
TRBV5-8	-	TRBD1	TRBJ1-4	CASSFRRGREKLFF	TGTGCCAGCAGCTTCAGGAGGGGGCGGGAAAAACTGTTTTTT
TRBV7-3	-	-	TRBJ2-3	CASSLSRNTDTQYF	TGTGCCAGCAGCTTAAGCAGGAACACAGATACGCAGTATTTT
TRBV5-1	-	-	TRBJ1-5	CASSLGLNQPQHF	TGCGCCAGCAGCTTGGGACTCAATCAGCCCCAGCATTTT
TRBV28	-	TRBD1	TRBJ1-3	CASRHRARGATGNTIYF	TGTGCCAGCCGCCATCGGGCCAGGGGGGCGACTGGAAACACCATATATTTT
TRBV6-5	-	-	TRBJ1-2	CASSTGLNSRGYTF	TGTGCCAGCAGTACAGGGCTCAATAGCAGGGGCTACACCTTC
TRBV7-8	-	-	TRBJ2-3	CASSLVGAGPSGDTQYF	TGTGCCAGCAGCTTAGTAGGTGCGGGACCGTCGGGGGATACGCAGTATTTT
TRBV27	-	TRBD2	TRBJ2-5	CASRGGGETQYF	TGTGCCAGTCGGGGGGGCGGTGAGACCCAGTACTTC
TRBV6-5	-	-	TRBJ1-2	CASSPAVTNYGYTF	TGTGCCAGCAGCCCCGCGGTGACTAACTATGGCTACACCTTC
TRBV5-5	-	-	TRBJ2-3	CASSLVGLLTDTQYF	TGTGCCAGCAGCTTGGTCGGACTTCTTACAGATACGCAGTATTTT
TRBV10-3	once	TRBD1	TRBJ1-3	CAIRTGIEAGNTIYF	TGTGCCATCAGGACAGGGATAGAAGCTGGAAACACCATATATTTT
TRBV4-2	-	TRBD1	TRBJ2-7	CASSQDSGGQGGGQYF	TGTGCCAGCAGCCAAGATTCGGGGGGACAGGGGGGAGGTCAGTACTTC
TRBV28	-	-	TRBJ2-7	CASGRVGSSYEQYF	TGTGCCAGCGGGCGTGTCGGGAGTTCATACGAGCAGTACTTC
TRBV27	-	TRBD2	TRBJ2-1	CASSPPGLAGGYNEQFF	TGTGCCAGCAGTCCCCCGGGACTAGCGGGAGGATACAATGAGCAGTTCTTC
TRBV21-1	-	-	TRBJ1-4	CASSTRQVVNAKLFF	TGTGCCAGCAGCACGAGACAGGTTGTTAATGCAAAACTGTTTTTT
TRBV27	-	-	TRBJ1-4	CASRPGGNEKLFF	TGTGCCAGCAGACCGGGGGGTAATGAAAAACTGTTTTTT
TRBV6-1	-	-	TRBJ2-4	CASNEWWASRSKNIQYF	TGTGCCAGCAATGAATGGTGGGCAAGCCGGTCCAAAAACATTCAGTACTTC
TRBV18	-	-	TRBJ1-4	CASSPTGSGEKLFF	TGTGCCAGCTCCCCGACCGGATCGGGTGAAAAACTGTTTTTT
TRBV7-8	-	TRBD1	TRBJ1-1	CASSSRATGFMNTEAFF	TGTGCCAGCAGCTCAAGAGCGACAGGGTTCATGAACACTGAAGCTTTCTTT
TRBV2	-	TRBD2	TRBJ2-2	CASSSSGSNTGELFF	TGTGCCAGCAGTTCTAGCGGGAGTAACACCGGGGAGCTGTTTTTT
TRBV19	-	TRBD2	TRBJ2-1	CASSKRPGTSGGKYNEQFF	TGTGCCAGTAGTAAACGTCCCGGGACTAGCGGGGGGAAATACAATGAGCAGTTCTTC